This TCR beta chain stems from a study of T cells in Graves' hyperthyroidism and ophthalmopathy. Study-wide findings and caveats: Most thyroid clonotypes that were expanded above 0.001 also turned up in blood.

Germline V gives CDR1 SGHTA, CDR2 FQGNSA. The CDR3 has 13 residues. The V segment lost 5 bases and the J segment 7 bases; nucleotides outside the gene matches: 5. As for this clonotype: Antigen specificity is unknown.

Amplification yielded TCR beta CDR3 regions, with RNA transcripts as the source. HTBI primers drove first-round RT-PCR of the TCR CDR3. TCRdb re-called the multiplex PCR reads through MiXCR, storing one row per CDR3 protein. The sample consists of about 290,000 distinct CDR3 sequences, about an eighth of them appearing once. Blood sampling occurred at first hyperthyroidism diagnosis, ahead of any ophthalmopathy symptoms. Material for sequencing was blood. This TCR derives from a woman under 40 with Graves' hyperthyroidism that later progressed to Graves' ophthalmopathy. This chain links TRBV7-2 with TRBJ1-5; 7 bases line up with TRBD1. DNA of the CDR3: TGTGCCAGCAGCCAACGACAGGGACAGCCCCAGCATTTT. Translation: CASSQRQGQPQHF. Looking up the rest from reference TRBV7-2 and TRBJ1-5 gives the full variable domain: GAGVSQSPSNKVTEKGKDVELRCDPISGHTALYWYRQSLGQGLEFLIYFQGNSAPDKSGLPSDRFSAERTGGSVSTLTIQRTQQEDSAVYLCASSQRQGQPQHFGDGTRLSIL.